This T cell receptor (beta chain) was identified during a study of shared clonotypes between healthy human individuals. Background on the study: Serving as donors were a couple of women and three men, whose ages spanned 18 to 49. General study results and limits: Blood alone was sampled, and tissue repertoires likely differ.

Naive CD8 cells, CD45RO-negative and positively selected for CCR7, excluded terminally differentiated effector memory CD45RA+ cells. Points on this clone: Its target is not known. The sample carries other DNA sequences with the same CDR3.

Deep-level assay runs were performed. For every subset, genomic DNA was evenly distributed across several immunoSEQ plates. The protocol was immunoSEQ multiplex PCR, while the TCRdb copy is restricted to in-frame clones and leaves out a portion. The sample gives about 2 million clones, 85% to 95% of which show up once; about 1.1% is in the top ten. This CDR3 region has 13 residues. CDR1 and CDR2 from the germline V gene are MNHEY and SVGAGI. The junction had 1 base not matched to a gene; V was cut back by 2 bases and J by 3 bases. This TCR was sampled from a man aged 18 to 35 in good health. The sample was naive CD8+ T cells sorted from blood. The rearrangement uses TRBV6-5 and TRBJ2-7; 7 nucleotides align to TRBD2. CDR3 amino acids: CASSYGTIYEQYF. The DNA of the CDR3 is TGTGCCAGCAGTTACGGGACTATCTACGAGCAGTACTTC.